This T cell receptor (beta chain) comes out of a study of T-cell reconstitution after alpha-beta-depleted transplantation in children. Study-wide results and limits: After transplant, at about two months, alpha-beta T cells were reportedly derived from several hundred expanded graft clones. Hyperexpanded clones declined; after one year, newly produced T cells mostly supplied diversity.

Between the trimmed V and J ends, which lost 2 bases and 6 bases, there was a span of 11 bases. There are 14 residues in the CDR3. Looked up from germline, CDR1 is MDHEN and CDR2 is SYDVKM. Preparation of the TCRbeta library was carried out with unique molecular identifiers. TCRdb re-called the PCR reads with MiXCR, one entry per CDR3 protein. The sample has about 190,000 distinct CDR3 sequences; over 8.5% are singletons. This clonotype was seen at least ten times. Its cognate antigen is unknown. The clonotype comes from a boy aged 2-15 years with acute myeloid leukemia, due to receive a stem cell transplant. The V and J genes are TRBV28 and TRBJ2-1; tentatively, D is TRBD1 (6 bases). The starting material was PBMCs, obtained before TCRalphabeta/CD19-depleted stem cell transplant. CDR3 loop: CASSLDAGANEQFF. The CDR3 bases are TGTGCCAGCAGTTTAGATGCAGGGGCCAATGAGCAGTTCTTC.